What follows are 12 T cell receptor beta chains derived from one specimen sequenced in a study of Tregs in tolerant kidney transplant recipients. Only in-frame clones appear in the TCRdb table, and some are missing; sequencing was by immunoSEQ multiplex PCR. Of about 120,000 clones in the sample, around 91% were seen once. Input material: CD4+ T cells from blood. The origin of the receptors is a human donor in good health.

This sequence joins TRBV21-1 and TRBJ2-7; TRBD1, the table's D call, was not compared with the DNA. TRBV21-1 is given as a pseudogene. There are 17 residues in the CDR3. The CDR3 sequence: CASSKPTRDRNSYEQYF. CDR3 coding DNA: TGTGCCAGCAGCAAACCGACCCGGGACAGGAACTCCTACGAGCAGTACTTC.

This rearrangement joins TRBV9 to TRBJ1-1, with TRBD1 matching 9 bases. Per the germline V gene, CDR1 is SGDLS and CDR2 is YYNGEE. The CDR3 consists of 15 residues. The trim removed 2 bases at V and 7 bases at J, leaving 9 bases unmatched. The CDR3 loop reads CASSVYRGPSVEAFF. CDR3 nucleotide sequence: TGTGCCAGCAGCGTCTACAGGGGGCCCTCGGTTGAAGCTTTCTTT.

The chain is built from TRBV7-2 and TRBJ1-2; D is uncertain. The CDR3 length is 15 residues. Looked up from germline, CDR1 is SGHTA and CDR2 is FQGNSA. Trimming cost V 1 base and J 5 bases, with 14 bases left between them. The CDR3 nucleotides are TGTGCCAGCAGCTTAGAGGCCACAATCATTTATGGCTACACCTTC. The encoded protein is CASSLEATIIYGYTF.

This clone was found a few times. The chain carries TRBV4-2 and TRBJ1-1; D call uncertain. The CDR3 sequence is 14 residues long. Trimming stripped 0 bases from V and 4 bases from J, with 9 bases between. The germline V gene encodes CDR1 LGHNA and CDR2 YNFKEQ. The CDR3 DNA reads TGTGCCAGCAGCCAAGATACGGGGTTCACTGAAGCTTTCTTT. Protein product: CASSQDTGFTEAFF.

The rearrangement uses TRBV18 and TRBJ1-1, with 7 positions matching TRBD1. CDR1 is KGHSH, CDR2 LQKENI, per germline. Losses at the gene ends were 4 bases for V and 4 bases for J; bases not matched to a gene: 12. This CDR3 spans 16 amino acids. The CDR3 DNA follows: TGTGCCAGCTCACTATGGACAGGCGGGGTCGGCACTGAAGCTTTCTTT. Amino acids: CASSLWTGGVGTEAFF. The full variable domain, completed using reference TRBV18 and TRBJ1-1, is NAGVMQNPRHLVRRRGQEARLRCSPMKGHSHVYWYRQLPEEGLKFMVYLQKENIIDESGMPKERFSAEFPKEGPSILRIQQVVRGDSAAYFCASSLWTGGVGTEAFFGQGTRLTVV.

The CDR3 region is CAWSVAGISNQPQHF. The CDR3 coding sequence is TGTGCCTGGAGCGTGGCGGGAATTAGCAATCAGCCCCAGCATTTT. V gene TRBV30 combines with J gene TRBJ1-5; D remains ambiguous. Germline loops: CDR1 GTSNPN, CDR2 SVGIG (reference sequence). The CDR3 spans 15 residues. V lost 3 bases and J lost 0, with 12 bases in between. Based on the CDR3 plus reference TRBV30 and TRBJ1-5, the full variable domain is SQTIHQWPATLVQPVGSPLSLECTVEGTSNPNLYWYRQAAGRGLQLLFYSVGIGQISSEVPQNLSASRPQDRQFILSSKKLLLSDSGFYLCAWSVAGISNQPQHFGDGTRLSIL.

This chain uses TRBV19 with TRBJ1-1, with a possible D match to TRBD1 (5 bases). The germline gives CDR1 LNHDA, CDR2 SQIVND (reference sequence). The CDR3 extends over 17 amino acids. V lost 7 bases and J lost 1, with 22 bases in between. The CDR3 bases are TGTGCCAGTACCTTAGGAATCCGAGGGCAGGGGAACACTGAAGCTTTCTTT. Its protein product is CASTLGIRGQGNTEAFF.

The sample holds one count of this clone. The gene calls are TRBV21-1 and TRBJ2-7; the DNA was not used to check the table's D call, TRBD1. TRBV21-1 is designated a pseudogene. The CDR3 has 15 residues. CDR3 region: CASSKGQGSSYEQYF. CDR3 in DNA: TGTGCCAGCAGCAAAGGCCAGGGGTCTAGCTACGAGCAGTACTTC.

This chain connects TRBV7-3 to TRBJ1-5; D gene ambiguous. Trimming took 5 bases from V and 1 from J, leaving 6 bases between them. The CDR3 has 13 residues. Germline V gene lookup returns CDR1 SGHTA and CDR2 FQGTGA. This CDR3 is CASSRDSNQPQHF. CDR3 DNA: TGTGCCAGCAGCCGCGACAGCAATCAGCCCCAGCATTTT.

The V call is TRBV7-8, the J call TRBJ2-7, with unresolved D. With 3 bases removed from V and 1 base from J, the gap between germline ends came to 7 bases. Looked up from germline, CDR1 is SGHVS and CDR2 is FQNEAQ. The CDR3 covers 13 residues. For the CDR3, the DNA is TGTGCCAGCAGCTTCCCCCTTTCCTACGAGCAGTACTTC. Translating it yields CASSFPLSYEQYF.

CDR3 bases: TGTGCCAGCAGCTTAGGCGGACTAGCGGGGCAAGAGACCCAGTACTTC. Protein: CASSLGGLAGQETQYF. The rearrangement joins TRBV7-2 to TRBJ2-5, with TRBD2 identical over 12 bases. Trimming at V came to 1 base and at J to 2 bases, leaving 2 bases not matched to a gene. Germline loops: CDR1 SGHTA, CDR2 FQGNSA. This CDR3 spans 16 amino acids.

The CDR3 DNA reads as TGTGCCAGCAGCTCAGAGGGACTAGCGGGGAACACCGGGGAGCTGTTTTTT. It codes for CASSSEGLAGNTGELFF. The chain joins TRBV11-3 to TRBJ2-2; TRBD2 matches 12 bases. Germline CDR1 is SGHNT and CDR2 is YENEEA. The length of the CDR3 is 17 residues. Unmatched junction bases numbered 4, after V lost 4 bases and J lost 1 base.